Below are 21 T cell receptor beta chains sequenced from a single sample in a study of shared clonotypes between healthy human individuals. CD45RO-negative CD8 cells positively selected for CCR7 made up the naive population, which excluded terminally differentiated effector memory CD45RA+ cells. Produced via immunoSEQ multiplex PCR; TCRdb's table is partial and in-frame only. The sample consists of roughly 2.1 million clones, about 93% of them appearing once. Input material: naive CD8+ T cells from PBMCs. The receptor set was obtained from a man between 18 and 35 years old in good health. Some clones in this sample may be carry-over from other donors' samples.

Written as DNA, the CDR3 is TGTGCCAGCAGTTTATTAGGGTTCGGAGAAACTGAAGCTTTCTTT. Encoded protein: CASSLLGFGETEAFF. The chain has TRBV27 and TRBJ1-1, with D unclear. The CDR3 sequence is 15 residues long. V lost 1 base and J lost 5, with 14 bases in between. Looked up from germline, CDR1 is MNHEY and CDR2 is SMNVEV (reference sequence).

As for this clone: Other nucleotide sequences from this sample produce the same CDR3. This chain uses TRBV27 with TRBJ2-2, with TRBD2 matching over 8 bases. The junction had 1 base not matched to a gene; V was cut back by 2 bases and J by 2 bases. Germline CDR1 is MNHEY and CDR2 is SMNVEV (reference sequence). The CDR3 has 15 amino acids. The CDR3 loop is CASSLAGGNTGELFF. The CDR3, as DNA: TGTGCCAGCAGTTTAGCGGGAGGTAACACCGGGGAGCTGTTTTTT.

The chain recombines TRBV6-5 with TRBJ2-1; D unresolved. Trimming cost V 4 bases and J 0 bases, with 10 bases left between them. The CDR3 contains 15 residues. Germline values: CDR1 MNHEY, CDR2 SVGAGI. CDR3 protein: CASSWAESSYNEQFF. DNA for the CDR3: TGTGCCAGCAGTTGGGCGGAGAGCTCCTACAATGAGCAGTTCTTC.

The V gene is TRBV27, the J gene TRBJ1-2; D is perhaps TRBD1 (5 bases). The V end lost 5 bases, the J end lost 2 bases, and 21 bases lay between the germline ends. CDR1 MNHEY and CDR2 SMNVEV come from the germline V gene (reference sequence). This CDR3 contains 17 residues. DNA of the CDR3: TGTGCCAGCAGTCCGTACCCGGGGACTACCTCCAACTATGGCTACACCTTC. Translated, it gives CASSPYPGTTSNYGYTF.

In DNA, the CDR3 is TGTGCCAGCACCCCGGGACTAGCGTTTGCCTACGAGCAGTACTTC. It specifies CASTPGLAFAYEQYF. The gene calls are TRBV5-5 and TRBJ2-7; 10 nucleotides align to TRBD2. The CDR3 length is 15 residues. V was pared by 6 bases and J by 2 bases, with 8 bases of the junction left unmatched. Per the germline V gene, CDR1 is SGHKS and CDR2 is YYEKEE (reference sequence). Combining the CDR3 with reference TRBV5-5 and TRBJ2-7 gives the whole variable domain DAGVTQSPTHLIKTRGQQVTLRCSPISGHKSVSWYQQVLGQGPQFIFQYYEKEERGRGNFPDRFSARQFPNYSSELNVNALLLGDSALYLCASTPGLAFAYEQYFGPGTRLTVT.

The chain carries TRBV7-8 and TRBJ1-1; 8 nucleotides line up with TRBD1. This CDR3 is 14 amino acids long. In germline, CDR1 is SGHVS, CDR2 FQNEAQ. The ends lost 6 bases at V and 6 bases at J; junction bases unmatched: 9. The CDR3, as DNA: TGTGCCAGCAGGAGGACAGGGTTCGTCCCTGAAGCTTTCTTT. This codes for CASRRTGFVPEAFF.

This chain joins TRBV13 and TRBJ2-5, with TRBD2 identical over 12 bases. There are 15 residues in the CDR3. Germline CDR1 reads PRHDT; CDR2 reads FYEKMQ (reference sequence). Trimming removed 4 bases from V and 3 bases from J; junction bases left unmatched: 3. The CDR3 protein is CASSSRTSGEETQYF. The CDR3 nucleotides read TGTGCCAGCAGCTCGCGGACTAGCGGGGAAGAGACCCAGTACTTC.

The rearrangement uses TRBV15 and TRBJ2-7; D might be TRBD2 (5 bases). V lost 0 bases and J 4 bases, leaving 16 bases between the germline ends. The V gene's germline CDR1 is LNHNV and CDR2 YYDKDF (reference sequence). The CDR3 is 16 residues long. The CDR3 DNA follows: TGTGCCACCAGCAGAGATGAGCGGCTCTTCAGTTACGAGCAGTACTTC. Protein product: CATSRDERLFSYEQYF.

The chain joins TRBV25-1 to TRBJ2-1, with 7 bases that match TRBD1. The CDR3 loop spans 18 amino acids. Trimming took 4 bases from V and 1 from J; bases not matched to a gene: 13. The germline V gene has CDR1 MGHDK and CDR2 SYGVNS. The CDR3 sequence is CASSAIRGDSVSYNEQFF. CDR3 nucleotide sequence: TGTGCCAGCAGTGCTATCCGTGGGGACAGCGTATCCTACAATGAGCAGTTCTTC. The entire variable domain, with the rest obtained from reference TRBV25-1 and TRBJ2-1, is as follows: EADIYQTPRYLVIGTGKKITLECSQTMGHDKMYWYQQDPGMELHLIHYSYGVNSTEKGDLSSESTVSRIRTEHFPLTLESARPSHTSQYLCASSAIRGDSVSYNEQFFGPGTRLTVL.

This sequence joins TRBV4-1 and TRBJ2-7; unclear D gene. V was shortened by 1 base and J by 2 bases, with 9 bases between the two germline ends. Germline V gene lookup returns CDR1 MGHRA and CDR2 YSYEKL. CDR3 length: 14 residues. CDR3 sequence: CASSQGGWPYEQYF. The CDR3 DNA reads TGCGCCAGCAGCCAAGGAGGTTGGCCCTACGAGCAGTACTTC.

This chain links TRBV27 with TRBJ2-7, with no clear D. Trimming took 5 bases from V and 2 from J, leaving 13 bases between them. CDR1 is MNHEY and CDR2 is SMNVEV in the germline V gene (reference sequence). CDR3 length equals 14 residues. The CDR3 coding sequence is TGTGCCAGCAGTCACCCGTGGACCCCCTACGAGCAGTACTTC. Amino acid sequence: CASSHPWTPYEQYF.

This chain links TRBV7-2 with TRBJ1-1; a weak D match, TRBD1 (5 bases). The CDR3 runs to 15 residues. Trimming stripped 4 bases from V and 0 bases from J, with 12 bases between. Per the germline V gene, CDR1 is SGHTA and CDR2 is FQGNSA. This chain's CDR3 is CASSSPRGLNTEAFF. The DNA of the CDR3 is TGTGCCAGCAGCTCCCCAAGGGGCCTGAACACTGAAGCTTTCTTT.

The chain employs TRBV30 and TRBJ2-1; 9 bases align to TRBD2. V gave up 1 base and J gave up 5 bases; unmatched junction bases: 6. CDR3 length: 15 residues. The germline gives CDR1 GTSNPN, CDR2 SVGIG (reference sequence). The chain's CDR3 is CAWSGGLAGNNEQFF. Here the CDR3 DNA reads TGTGCCTGGAGTGGAGGGCTAGCGGGGAACAATGAGCAGTTCTTC.

This clone came up once. Additional DNA sequences in this sample encode the identical CDR3. V and J are TRBV7-2 and TRBJ2-7, with D perhaps TRBD2 (6 bases). This CDR3 spans 15 amino acids. The V end lost 1 base, the J end lost 2 bases, and 12 bases lay between the germline ends. Germline assignment: CDR1 SGHTA and CDR2 FQGNSA. CDR3 protein: CASSLVSGGTYEQYF. The CDR3 DNA is TGTGCCAGCAGCTTAGTTTCAGGCGGGACCTACGAGCAGTACTTC.

The chain couples TRBV7-9 to TRBJ2-1, with TRBD2 identical over 9 bases. V dropped 6 bases and J dropped 1; count of bases not matched to a gene: 7. The CDR3 runs to 16 residues. CDR1 is SEHNR, CDR2 FQNEAQ, per germline (reference sequence). Here the CDR3 DNA reads TGTGCCAGCAGGCCGTCTAGCGGGAAATCCTACAATGAGCAGTTCTTC. Translated, it gives CASRPSSGKSYNEQFF.

Comment on this clone: One end of the junction fails to match germline, which may point to a read error. The V call is TRBV19, the J call TRBJ1-1, with TRBD1 as a possible D gene (6 bases). The CDR3 is 13 residues long. In germline, CDR1 is LNHDA, CDR2 SQIVND (reference sequence). The CDR3 coding sequence is TGTGCCAGTAGCATAGGGGGTCAGACTGAAGCTTTCTTT. Amino acid sequence: CASSIGGQTEAFF.

V is TRBV13 and J is TRBJ2-7; D possibly corresponds to TRBD2 (5 bases). Trimming pared 4 bases from V and 2 bases from J, leaving 9 bases between. Germline CDR1 is PRHDT and CDR2 is FYEKMQ (reference sequence). The CDR3 is 13 residues long. The CDR3 region has the DNA TGTGCCAGCAGCTCGAGGGCCGCCTACGAGCAGTACTTC. Encoded protein: CASSSRAAYEQYF.

The chain recombines TRBV28 with TRBJ2-1; D possibly corresponds to TRBD2 (6 bases). Germline V gene sequence: CDR1 MDHEN, CDR2 SYDVKM. The CDR3 is 13 residues long. The V gene lost 5 bases and the J gene lost 3 bases, with 8 bases spanning the gap. The CDR3, as DNA: TGTGCCAGCAGTAGACTAGGCTACAATGAGCAGTTCTTC. It codes for CASSRLGYNEQFF.

The chain employs TRBV6-5 and TRBJ2-5; D possibly corresponds to TRBD1 (6 bases). Germline-derived CDR1 and CDR2 are MNHEY and SVGAGI. The CDR3 is made up of 15 amino acids. V was pared by 8 bases and J by 1 base, with 17 bases between. The chain's CDR3 is CASVPTGLAQETQYF. CDR3 in DNA: TGTGCCAGCGTACCTACAGGGTTAGCCCAAGAGACCCAGTACTTC.

For the CDR3, the DNA is TGCGCCAGCAGCCAAGATGTCGCGCGGGAGGGTTACAATGAGCAGTTCTTC. Its protein product is CASSQDVAREGYNEQFF. The gene calls are TRBV4-3 and TRBJ2-1, with TRBD2 matching 9 bases. CDR3 size: 17 residues. V trimming: 0 bases; J trimming: 4 bases; junction bases outside the gene matches: 7. Germline lookup yields CDR1 LGHNA and CDR2 YSLEER.

This chain joins TRBV28 and TRBJ2-3; no clear D. This CDR3 has 14 amino acids. Germline V gene lookup returns CDR1 MDHEN and CDR2 SYDVKM. V lost 1 base and J lost 1, with 6 bases in between. The chain's CDR3 is CASSLLQGTDTQYF. DNA for the CDR3: TGTGCCAGCAGTTTATTGCAGGGCACAGATACGCAGTATTTT.